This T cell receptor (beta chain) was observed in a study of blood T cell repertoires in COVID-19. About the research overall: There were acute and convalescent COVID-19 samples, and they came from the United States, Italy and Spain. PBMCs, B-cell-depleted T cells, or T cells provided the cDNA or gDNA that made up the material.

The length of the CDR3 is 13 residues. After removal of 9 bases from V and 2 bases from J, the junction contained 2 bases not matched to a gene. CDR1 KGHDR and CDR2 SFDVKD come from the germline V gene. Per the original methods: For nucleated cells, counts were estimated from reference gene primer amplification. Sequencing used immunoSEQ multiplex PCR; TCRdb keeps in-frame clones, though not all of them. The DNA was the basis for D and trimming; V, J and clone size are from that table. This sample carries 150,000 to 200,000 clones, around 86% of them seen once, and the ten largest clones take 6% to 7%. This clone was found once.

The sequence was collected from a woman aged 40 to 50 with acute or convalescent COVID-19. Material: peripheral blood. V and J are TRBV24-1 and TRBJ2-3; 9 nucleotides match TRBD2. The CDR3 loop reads CATGLANTDTQYF. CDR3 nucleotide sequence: TGTGCCACCGGACTAGCGAACACAGATACGCAGTATTTT.